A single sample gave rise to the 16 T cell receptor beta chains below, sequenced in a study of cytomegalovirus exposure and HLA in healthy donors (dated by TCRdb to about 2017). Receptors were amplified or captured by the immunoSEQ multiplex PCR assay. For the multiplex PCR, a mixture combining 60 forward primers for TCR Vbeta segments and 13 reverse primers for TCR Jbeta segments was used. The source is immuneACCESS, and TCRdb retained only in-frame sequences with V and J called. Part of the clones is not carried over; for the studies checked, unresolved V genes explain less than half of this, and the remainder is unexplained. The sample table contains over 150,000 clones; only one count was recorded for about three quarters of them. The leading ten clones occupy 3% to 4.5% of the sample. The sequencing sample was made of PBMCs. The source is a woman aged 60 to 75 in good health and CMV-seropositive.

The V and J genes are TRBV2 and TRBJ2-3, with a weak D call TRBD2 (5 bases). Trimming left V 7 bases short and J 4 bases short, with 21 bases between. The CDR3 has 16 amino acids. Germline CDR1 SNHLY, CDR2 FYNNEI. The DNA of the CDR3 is TGTGCCAGCACCGAAGCGGTGCTAGCCGGCGCAGATACGCAGTATTTT. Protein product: CASTEAVLAGADTQYF.

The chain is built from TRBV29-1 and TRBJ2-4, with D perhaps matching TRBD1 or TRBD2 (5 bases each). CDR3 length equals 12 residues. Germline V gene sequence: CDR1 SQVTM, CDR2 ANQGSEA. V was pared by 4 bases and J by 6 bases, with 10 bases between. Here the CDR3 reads CSVAEGRNIQYF. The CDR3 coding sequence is TGCAGCGTTGCAGAGGGGAGAAACATTCAGTACTTC.

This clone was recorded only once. CDR3 region: CASSLRVSGNSPLHF. CDR3 DNA: TGTGCCAGCAGCTTACGGGTCTCGGGGAATTCACCCCTCCACTTT. The rearrangement links TRBV13 to TRBJ1-6, with unresolved D. With 2 bases removed from V and 7 bases from J, the gap between germline ends came to 12 bases. CDR1 is PRHDT and CDR2 is FYEKMQ in the germline V gene (reference sequence). This CDR3 comprises 15 residues.

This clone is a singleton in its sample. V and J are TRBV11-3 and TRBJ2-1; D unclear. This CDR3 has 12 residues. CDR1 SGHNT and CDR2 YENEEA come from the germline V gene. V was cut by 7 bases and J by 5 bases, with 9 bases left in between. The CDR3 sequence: CASTSANNEQFF. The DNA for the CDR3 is TGTGCCAGCACAAGCGCCAACAATGAGCAGTTCTTC.

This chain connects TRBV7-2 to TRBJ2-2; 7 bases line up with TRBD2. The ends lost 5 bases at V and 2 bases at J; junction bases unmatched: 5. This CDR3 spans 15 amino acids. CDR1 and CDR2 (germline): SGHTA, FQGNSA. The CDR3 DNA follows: TGTGCCAGCAGCCCAGGACTAGTAAACACCGGGGAGCTGTTTTTT. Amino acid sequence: CASSPGLVNTGELFF.

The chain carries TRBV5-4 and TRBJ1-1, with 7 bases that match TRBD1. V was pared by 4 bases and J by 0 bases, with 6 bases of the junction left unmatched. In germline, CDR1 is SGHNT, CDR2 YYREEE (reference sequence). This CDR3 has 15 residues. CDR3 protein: CASSQLTGLNTEAFF. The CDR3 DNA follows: TGTGCCAGCAGCCAATTGACAGGGTTGAACACTGAAGCTTTCTTT.

CDR3 DNA: TGTGCCAGTAGTATAGATTTCCAGGGGTACTATGGCTACACCTTC. Its protein is CASSIDFQGYYGYTF. This sequence joins TRBV19 and TRBJ1-2, with a weak D call TRBD1 (6 bases). Trimming removed 0 bases at V and 3 bases at J, with 11 bases between. Germline assignment: CDR1 LNHDA and CDR2 SQIVND (reference sequence). The CDR3 contains 15 residues.

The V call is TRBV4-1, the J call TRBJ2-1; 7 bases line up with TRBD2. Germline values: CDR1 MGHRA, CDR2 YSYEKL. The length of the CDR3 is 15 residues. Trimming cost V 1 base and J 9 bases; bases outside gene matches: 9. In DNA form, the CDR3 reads TGCGCCAGCAGCCAAGTAGCGTCTAGCGGAAGTGAGCAGTTCTTC. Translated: CASSQVASSGSEQFF.

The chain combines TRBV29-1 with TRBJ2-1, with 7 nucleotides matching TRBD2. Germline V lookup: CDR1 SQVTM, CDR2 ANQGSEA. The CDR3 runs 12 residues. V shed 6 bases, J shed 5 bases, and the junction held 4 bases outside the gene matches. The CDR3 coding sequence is TGCAGCGTCGGCCGGGGGGACAATGAGCAGTTCTTC. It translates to CSVGRGDNEQFF.

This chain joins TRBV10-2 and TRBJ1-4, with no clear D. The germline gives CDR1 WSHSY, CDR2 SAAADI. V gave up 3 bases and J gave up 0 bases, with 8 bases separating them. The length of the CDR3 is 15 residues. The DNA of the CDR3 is TGCGCCAGCAGTGATGGCGGTGCAACTAATGAAAAACTGTTTTTT. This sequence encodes CASSDGGATNEKLFF.

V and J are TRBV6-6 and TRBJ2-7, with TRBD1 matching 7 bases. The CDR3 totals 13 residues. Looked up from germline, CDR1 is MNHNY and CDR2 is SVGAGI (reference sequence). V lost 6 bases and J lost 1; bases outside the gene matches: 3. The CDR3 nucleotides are TGTGCCAGCAGAGAGACAGGGTCCTACGAGCAGTACTTC. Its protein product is CASRETGSYEQYF.

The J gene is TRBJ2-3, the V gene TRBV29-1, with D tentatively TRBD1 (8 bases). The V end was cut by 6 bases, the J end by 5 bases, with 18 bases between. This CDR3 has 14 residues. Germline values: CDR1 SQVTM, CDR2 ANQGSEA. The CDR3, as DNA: TGCAGCGTATATAGGACAGGGAGGGGAGATACGCAGTATTTT. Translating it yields CSVYRTGRGDTQYF.

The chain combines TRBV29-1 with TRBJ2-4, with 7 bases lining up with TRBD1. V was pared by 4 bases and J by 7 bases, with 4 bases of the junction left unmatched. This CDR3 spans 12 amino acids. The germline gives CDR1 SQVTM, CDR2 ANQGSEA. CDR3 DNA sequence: TGCAGCGTTGGGAACAGGGGCAACATTCAGTACTTC. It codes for CSVGNRGNIQYF.

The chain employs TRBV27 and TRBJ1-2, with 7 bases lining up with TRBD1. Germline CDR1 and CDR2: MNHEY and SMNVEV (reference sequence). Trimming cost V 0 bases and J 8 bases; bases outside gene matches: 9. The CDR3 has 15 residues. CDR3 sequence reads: CASSLSGTVQWGYTF. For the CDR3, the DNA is TGTGCCAGCAGTTTATCGGGGACAGTCCAGTGGGGCTACACCTTC.

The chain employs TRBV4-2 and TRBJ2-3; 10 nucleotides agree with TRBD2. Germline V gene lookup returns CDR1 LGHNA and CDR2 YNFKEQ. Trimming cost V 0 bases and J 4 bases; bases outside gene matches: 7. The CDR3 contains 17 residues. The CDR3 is CASSQESGGEGSDTQYF. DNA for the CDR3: TGTGCCAGCAGCCAAGAAAGCGGGGGGGAGGGGTCAGATACGCAGTATTTT.

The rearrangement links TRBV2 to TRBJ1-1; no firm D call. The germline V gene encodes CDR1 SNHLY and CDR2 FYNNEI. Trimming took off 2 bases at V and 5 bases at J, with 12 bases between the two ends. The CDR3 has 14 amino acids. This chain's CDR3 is CASSEYGERTEAFF. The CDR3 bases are TGTGCCAGCAGTGAATATGGGGAGCGGACTGAAGCTTTCTTT.